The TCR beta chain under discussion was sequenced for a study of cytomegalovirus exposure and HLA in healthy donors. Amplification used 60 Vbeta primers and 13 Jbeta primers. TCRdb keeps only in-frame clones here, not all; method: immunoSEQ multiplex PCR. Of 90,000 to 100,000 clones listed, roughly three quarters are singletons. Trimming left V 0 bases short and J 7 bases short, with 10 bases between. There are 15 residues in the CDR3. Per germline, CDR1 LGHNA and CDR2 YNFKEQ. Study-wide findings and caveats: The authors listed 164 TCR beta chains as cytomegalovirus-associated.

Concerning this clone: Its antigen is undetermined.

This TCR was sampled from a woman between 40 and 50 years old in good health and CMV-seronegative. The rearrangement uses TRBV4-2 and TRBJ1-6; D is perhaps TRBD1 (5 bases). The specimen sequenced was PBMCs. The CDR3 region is CASSQDRRGNSPLHF. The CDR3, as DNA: TGTGCCAGCAGCCAAGATCGGAGGGGAAATTCACCCCTCCACTTT.